The clone carrying this T cell receptor beta chain came up once. Repertoires were generated with immunoSEQ multiplex PCR, while TCRdb's copy carries only in-frame clones and drops some. The table includes about 25,000 clones, 70% to 90% detected once. CDR1 is SGHNT, CDR2 YENEEA, per germline. V lost 4 bases, J lost 12 bases, and 12 bases lay in between. The CDR3 length is 12 residues. The data are from a study of OX40 agonist ivuxolimab in advanced cancers. The sequence came from an adult with an advanced solid tumor such as melanoma, head and neck, liver or kidney cancer. V is TRBV11-3 and J is TRBJ1-4; D is unresolved. This specimen was CD4+ or CD8+ T cells sorted from blood, taken in a trial of the OX40 agonist ivuxolimab. CDR3 in amino acids: CASSSPGVELFF. In DNA form, the CDR3 reads TGTGCCAGCAGCTCGCCGGGAGTGGAACTGTTTTTT.